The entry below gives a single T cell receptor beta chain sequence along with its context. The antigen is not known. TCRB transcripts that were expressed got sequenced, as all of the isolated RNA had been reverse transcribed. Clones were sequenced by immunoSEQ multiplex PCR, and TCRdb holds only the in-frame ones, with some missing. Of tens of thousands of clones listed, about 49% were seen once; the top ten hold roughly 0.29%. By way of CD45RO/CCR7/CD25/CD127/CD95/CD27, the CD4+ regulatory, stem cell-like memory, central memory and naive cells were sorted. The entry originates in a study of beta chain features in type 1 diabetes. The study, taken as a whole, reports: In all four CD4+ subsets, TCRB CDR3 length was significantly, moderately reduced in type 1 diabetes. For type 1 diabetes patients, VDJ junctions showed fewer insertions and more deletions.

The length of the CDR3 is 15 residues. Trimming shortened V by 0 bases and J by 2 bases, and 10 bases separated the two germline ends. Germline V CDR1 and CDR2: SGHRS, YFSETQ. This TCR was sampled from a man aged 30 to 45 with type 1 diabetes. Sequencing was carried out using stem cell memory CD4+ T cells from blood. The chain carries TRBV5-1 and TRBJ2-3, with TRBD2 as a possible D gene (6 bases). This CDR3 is CASSLDGLPTDTQYF. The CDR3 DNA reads TGCGCCAGCAGCTTGGATGGACTACCCACAGATACGCAGTATTTT.